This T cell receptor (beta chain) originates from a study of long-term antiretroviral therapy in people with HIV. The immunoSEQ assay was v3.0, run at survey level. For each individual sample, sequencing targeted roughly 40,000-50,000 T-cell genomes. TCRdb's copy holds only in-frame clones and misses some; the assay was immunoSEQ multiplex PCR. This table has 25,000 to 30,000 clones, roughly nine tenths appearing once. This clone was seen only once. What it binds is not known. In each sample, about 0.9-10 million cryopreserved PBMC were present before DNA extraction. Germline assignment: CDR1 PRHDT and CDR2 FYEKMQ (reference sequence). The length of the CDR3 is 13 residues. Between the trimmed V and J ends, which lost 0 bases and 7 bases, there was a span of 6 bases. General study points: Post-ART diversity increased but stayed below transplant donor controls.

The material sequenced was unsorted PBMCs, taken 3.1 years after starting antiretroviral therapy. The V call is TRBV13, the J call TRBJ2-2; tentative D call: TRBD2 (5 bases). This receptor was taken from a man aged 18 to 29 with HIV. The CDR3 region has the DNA TGTGCCAGCAGCTTAGGCGAGGGCGGGGAGCTGTTTTTT. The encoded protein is CASSLGEGGELFF.